This T cell receptor (beta chain) is from a study of T cell responses to AZD1222 COVID-19 vaccine (dated by TCRdb to 2020 to 2022). About the full investigation: Because spike-specific TCR depth and breadth did not differ between the two schedules, AZD1222 recipients who got a second dose at roughly 4 weeks were pooled with those who got a second dose at roughly 12 weeks. A total of approximately 240 trial participants underwent TCR sequencing, of whom around 210 had received two doses of AZD1222 and 26 had received two doses of the MenACWY control vaccine. Trial participants were enrolled by age into 18-55, 56-69 and 70-plus year subgroups, with about 150, 28 and 57 TCR-sequenced participants respectively.

The CDR3, cysteine through phenylalanine, is 12 amino acids long. This entry keeps only the CDR3 DNA: 36 bases, framed from base 1. V and J are truncated by 2 bases and 7 bases respectively, leaving an intervening sequence of 8 bases. The CDR1 and CDR2 encoded by the germline V gene are KGHSH and LQKENI. Sample time point, as interpreted from the label and publication: baseline before first vaccination. The vaccinee samples were drawn from two UK trials, COV001 and COV002, one of which was a single-blind randomized controlled phase 2/3 trial testing AZD1222 (ChAdOx1 nCoV-19) in healthy adults. For TCRbeta chain sequencing, PBMC samples were collected from trial participants at day 0 and at day 28 after the second dose. Only a few counts were recorded for this clone. Its antigen has not been determined. It has no much larger one-base neighbor in the sample; base qualities were not kept. The CDR3 regions of human TCRbeta chains were analyzed by immunosequencing. For the original study's pipeline: Repertoire TCRs were checked for matches against a reference library of SARS-CoV-2-specific TCRs that had been generated using the MIRA antigen-specificity platform. Breadth was defined as the fraction of unique TCRs that were SARS-CoV-2-associated. Depth was defined as the fraction of total T cells that were SARS-CoV-2-associated. Using the MIRA data, each spike-specific TCR was assigned both to the spike region to which the TCR was reactive and to a CD4 or CD8 class. Log10-transformed breadth and depth values were compared by one-way ANOVA with Sidak's multiple comparisons tests. TCRdb carries this immuneACCESS record with in-frame sequences only. Its versions omit some clonotypes, under half of them owing to an unresolved V gene in the studies checked, with the rest unexplained. V, J and clone size were drawn from that table, and D and trimming were deduced from the DNA. For this sample the table gives about 120,000 clones, of which roughly nine tenths were detected only once. About 3% of the sample is held by the ten biggest clonotypes.

The investigation overall reported the following: Nearly half of unique spike-specific TCRs reportedly recognized epitopes outside regions mutated in the B.1.351 and B.1.1.7 variants. Vaccine-associated CD4 TCRs spanned the whole spike protein, with dominant responses in regions 160-218 and 743-854. Participants were mostly white British and included more females than males, and it was suggested by the authors that clonal diversity may have been underestimated. In the small 56-69-year group, the increase in depth fell short of significance, most likely because of low power. Because no samples from the day 14 peak response were available, repertoires could be characterized only after the peak T cell response. After two AZD1222 doses, spike-specific TCR breadth and depth were significantly higher than at day 0 and than in MenACWY recipients. Only five to seven AZD1222 recipients were SARS-CoV-2 seropositive at baseline, limiting conclusions about previously exposed vaccinees.

The sequence came from an adult in good health. The sequencing here drew on peripheral blood, taken on day 0 of AZD1222 vaccination. The receptor chain draws on TRBV18 and TRBJ2-5; the D segment might be TRBD1 or TRBD2, since each matches 5 bases. The CDR3 loop reads CASSPERGTQYF. The DNA reads TGTGCCAGCTCACCAGAGAGGGGGACCCAGTACTTC.